This T cell receptor (beta chain) emerged from a study of T cell repertoires in cytomegalovirus infection. The overall study: Newly reported HLA-C-restricted and thoroughly characterized HLA-B-restricted CMV epitopes were employed. It was the public TCR beta signatures that indicated both CMV infection and matching HLA type.

This CDR3 spans 15 amino acids. V dropped 2 bases and J dropped 2 bases, with 12 bases sitting between them. This clonotype showed up many times. The antigen remains unidentified. MiXCR was run by TCRdb on the reads, yielding one entry per CDR3 protein. Of tens of thousands of distinct CDR3 sequences detected, roughly 18% appear once; the ten largest clones hold roughly 50%. The rearrangement joins TRBV12-3 or TRBV12-4 to TRBJ2-5, with D possibly being TRBD1 or TRBD2 (6 bases each). The source was CD8+ T cells from cultured PBMCs, collected from culture after CMV antigen stimulation. This TCR was recovered from a human donor in good health (CMV status not recorded). Some clones in this sample may be carry-over from other donors' samples. The CDR3: CASSLRGGYQETQYF. The CDR3 bases are TGTGCCAGCAGTTTAAGAGGGGGGTATCAAGAGACCCAGTACTTC.